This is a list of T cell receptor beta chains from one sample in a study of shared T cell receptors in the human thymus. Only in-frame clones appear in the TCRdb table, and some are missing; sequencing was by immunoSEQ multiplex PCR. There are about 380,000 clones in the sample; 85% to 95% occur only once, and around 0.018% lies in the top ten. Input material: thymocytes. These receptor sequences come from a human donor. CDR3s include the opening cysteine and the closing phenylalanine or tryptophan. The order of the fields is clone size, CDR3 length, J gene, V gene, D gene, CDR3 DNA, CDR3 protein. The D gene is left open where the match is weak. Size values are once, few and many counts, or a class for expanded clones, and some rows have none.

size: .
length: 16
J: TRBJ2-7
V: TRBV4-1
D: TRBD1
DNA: TGCGCCAGCAGCCAAGGGGGACAGGGACGATTGGGCGAGCAGTACTTC
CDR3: CASSQGGQGRLGEQYF

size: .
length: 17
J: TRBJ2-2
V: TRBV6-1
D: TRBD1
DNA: TGTGCCAGCAGTGAAGAGGCCGGGACAGGGAACACCGGGGAGCTGTTTTTT
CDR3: CASSEEAGTGNTGELFF

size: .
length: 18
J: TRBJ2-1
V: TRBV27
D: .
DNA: TGTGCCAGCAGTTCTGATACAGGGCCCAACAGATCCTACAATGAGCAGTTCTTC
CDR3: CASSSDTGPNRSYNEQFF

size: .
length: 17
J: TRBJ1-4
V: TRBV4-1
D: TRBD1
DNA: TGCGCCAGCAGCCAAGGGGACAGGGCGTCAACTAATGAAAAACTGTTTTTT
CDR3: CASSQGDRASTNEKLFF

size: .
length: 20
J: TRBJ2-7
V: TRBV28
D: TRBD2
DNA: TGTGCCAGCAGTTCCCCTCCCCTAGCGGGAGGGCCCCGGATTAACTACGAGCAGTACTTC
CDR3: CASSSPPLAGGPRINYEQYF

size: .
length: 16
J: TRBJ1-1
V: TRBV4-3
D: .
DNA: TGCGCCAGCAGCCAAGATTGGGTTCGCGAACACACTGAAGCTTTCTTT
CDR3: CASSQDWVREHTEAFF

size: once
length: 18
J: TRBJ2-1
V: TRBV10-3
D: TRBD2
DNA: TGTGCCATCAGTGATACACTAGCGGGATCGGGGCCTTACAATGAGCAGTTCTTC
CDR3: CAISDTLAGSGPYNEQFF

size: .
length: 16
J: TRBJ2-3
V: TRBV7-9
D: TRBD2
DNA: TGTGCCAGCAGCCCCCGGACTAGCGGTAGCACAGATACGCAGTATTTT
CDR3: CASSPRTSGSTDTQYF

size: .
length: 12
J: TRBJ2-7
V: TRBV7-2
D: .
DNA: TGTGCCAGCAGCTCTAGTGACTACGAGCAGTACTTC
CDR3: CASSSSDYEQYF

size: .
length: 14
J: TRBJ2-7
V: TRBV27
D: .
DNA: TGTGCCAGCAGTTCTCTGGCGGGGCCCTACGAGCAGTACTTC
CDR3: CASSSLAGPYEQYF

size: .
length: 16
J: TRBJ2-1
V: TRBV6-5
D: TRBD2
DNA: TGTGCCAGCAGTTACGCCGGGGCTAGCGGGACTAATGAGCAGTTCTTC
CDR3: CASSYAGASGTNEQFF

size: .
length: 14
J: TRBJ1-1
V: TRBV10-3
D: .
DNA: TGTGCCATCAGTGAACCAGGGAGGAACACTGAAGCTTTCTTT
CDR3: CAISEPGRNTEAFF

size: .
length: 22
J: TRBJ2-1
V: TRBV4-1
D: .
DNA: TGCGCCAGCAGCCAACCTTCCCTCGGGGAGCAAGTCCTGACAGAGCAGAGAAATGAGCAGTTCTTC
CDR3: CASSQPSLGEQVLTEQRNEQFF

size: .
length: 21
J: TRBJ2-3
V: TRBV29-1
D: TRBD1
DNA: TGCAGCGTTGAAGATCCCCCGGGACAGCCCTCCCAGTGCGCTAGCACAGATACGCAGTATTTT
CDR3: CSVEDPPGQPSQCASTDTQYF

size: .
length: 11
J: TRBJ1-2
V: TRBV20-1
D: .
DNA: TGCAGTGCTTTCACAGCCTATGGCTACACCTTC
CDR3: CSAFTAYGYTF

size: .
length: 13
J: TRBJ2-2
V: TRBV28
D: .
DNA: TGTGCCAGCAGTTCTCGTCCCACCGGGGAGCTGTTTTTT
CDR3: CASSSRPTGELFF

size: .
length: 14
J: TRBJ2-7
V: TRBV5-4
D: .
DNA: TGTGCCAGCAGCTTGTGGCAGGCTACCTACGAGCAGTACTTC
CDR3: CASSLWQATYEQYF

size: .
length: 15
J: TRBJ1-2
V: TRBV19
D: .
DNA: TGTGCCAGTAGTATCCGGGACACATCTAACTATGGCTACACCTTC
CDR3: CASSIRDTSNYGYTF

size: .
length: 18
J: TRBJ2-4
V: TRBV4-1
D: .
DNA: TGCGCCAGCAGCCAAGTAGGAAGGCAGAGTTTAGCCAAAAACATTCAGTACTTC
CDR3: CASSQVGRQSLAKNIQYF

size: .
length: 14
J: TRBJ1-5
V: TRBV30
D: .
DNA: TGTGCCTGGAGAGCCGGGGGGGGGAATCAGCCCCAGCATTTT
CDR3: CAWRAGGGNQPQHF

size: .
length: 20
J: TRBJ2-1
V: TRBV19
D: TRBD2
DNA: TGTGCCAGCGGGACAGGGGCCGGGACTAGCGGGAGGAGGCCCCTCAATGAGCAGTTCTTC
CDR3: CASGTGAGTSGRRPLNEQFF

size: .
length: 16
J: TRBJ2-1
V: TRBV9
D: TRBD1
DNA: TGTGCCAGCAGCGTCCGGACAGGGAGCTCCTACAATGAGCAGTTCTTC
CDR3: CASSVRTGSSYNEQFF

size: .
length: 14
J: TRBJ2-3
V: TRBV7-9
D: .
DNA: TGTGCCAGCAGGGGCAGGCGTAGCACAGATACGCAGTATTTT
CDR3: CASRGRRSTDTQYF

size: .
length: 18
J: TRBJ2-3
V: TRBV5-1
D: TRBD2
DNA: TGCGCCAGCACGATCACCGAGACTAGCGGGATAGGTGGAGATACGCAGTATTTT
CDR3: CASTITETSGIGGDTQYF